This T cell receptor (beta chain) was profiled in a study of long-term antiretroviral therapy in people with HIV (dated by TCRdb to the early 2020s). Turning to the overall study: The earliest samples were collected about a decade before the 2015 WHO recommendation for immediate ART, when ART was typically delayed until CD4 counts fell. Among the 25 to 35 participants with HIV, about 11 were female. A total of 192 cryopreserved PBMC samples were contributed to the cohort by 30 adults with confirmed HIV infection, with samples collected serially over a mean of about 6 years (range 1-12). No cross-contamination during QIAcube processing was shown when test extractions of a monoclonal T-cell line were performed alongside about 30 polyclonal samples. A retrospective serial study tested whether changes in peripheral blood TRB repertoire composition and diversity were associated with ART initiation and durable HIV suppression. What the authors observed across the whole study: Limited PBMC availability meant only the TCR beta chain was sequenced, without alpha chain pairing. Because cell numbers in pre-ART samples were limited, unsorted PBMC were profiled instead of sorted CD4+ and CD8+ T cells. Inferences about post-ART repertoire changes are limited because no data were available on ART adherence, viral resistance or therapy changes. The samples span the years 2004 to 2017, and the ART regimens used at that time may not be as effective as current regimens. Starting ART was linked to a significant rise in TRB diversity, yet even after long-term ART the diversity remained significantly lower than in transplant donor controls. Compared with controls, HIV repertoires had narrower CDR3 length ranges, and the network structure pointed to an antigen-experienced repertoire that shifted only slightly toward naive after ART. The repertoire was dominated across all time points by expanded TRB clones identified before ART initiation, although this dominance was seen to fluctuate and to decrease in many PLHIV after ART.

Participants were included only if at least one PBMC sample before ART initiation and at least two post-ART samples were available. Treatment was received in the United States of America by all participants with HIV. Before DNA extraction, cryopreserved samples of about 0.95-10 million PBMC were thawed and washed. At the time of the earliest PBMC sample for each participant with HIV, ages ranged from about 20 to 54 years. Each participant contributed PBMC samples from 1-4 timepoints before ART initiation and 2-8 timepoints after ART initiation, with a median of 7 samples. Serial HIV viral load, CD4+ T-cell count, ART history and demographic data were obtained for every participant. Genomic DNA was extracted from unsorted PBMC with a Qiagen kit on a QIAcube, with processing performed in batches of 12 samples. In its sample, this clone was seen once. No cognate antigen has been identified for it. No per-base quality is available; no much larger clone lies one base away.

The immunoSEQ hsTCRB v3.0 assay was used at survey level resolution to sequence the TRB variable region. The targeted TRB sequencing depth was roughly 40,000-55,000 T-cell genomes per sample. TRB libraries were pooled and sequenced on an Illumina MiSeq using a v3 150-cycle kit. Per the source publication's procedure: Repertoire analysis ran in R within a reproducible Nextflow workflow covering QC, data transformation and analysis. LymphoSeq2, an R package for exploring AIRR-Seq data, was used to implement the custom analyses. A few samples that produced fewer than 5000 total TRB sequences were removed, so 188 HIV repertoires were analyzed. Among the approximately 180 HIV repertoires that were kept, roughly 58 were collected before ART initiation and over 120 were collected after ART initiation. Each repertoire was downsampled to 5000 TRB nucleotide sequences, and summary statistics were averaged across 100 downsampling iterations. Only TRB sequences with CDR3 regions of at least seven amino acids were retained for analysis. Diversity was assessed using a clonality score derived from Shannon entropy and using the Gini coefficient. In the repertoire networks, any two of the top 5000 CDR3 amino acid sequences were linked whenever the two sequences differed by an edit distance of one. For TRB CDR3 amino acid sequences, GLIPH2 was used to predict antigen specificity groups and MHC restriction. Known CMV, EBV, HIV or tissue antigen associations were flagged by matching CDR3 amino acid sequences against VDJdb and McPAS-TCR. Pre-ART, post-ART and control groups were compared with Wilcoxon signed-rank tests and Holm-Bonferroni correction. In its TCRdb copy, this immuneACCESS table keeps in-frame sequences only and misses some clones. Where compared with another copy, unresolved V genes explain less than half of these, and the others have no known cause. V and J calls plus clone size are reproduced from that table; the DNA served to infer D and trimming. In this sample the table shows under 30,000 clones, 82% of which occur a single time. The top ten clonotypes cover 5.5% to 6% of the sample.

CDR1 is given as GTSNPN and CDR2 as SVGIG, both from the germline V gene (reference sequence). The CDR3 spans 13 residues, from the cysteine through the phenylalanine. Only the CDR3 portion is preserved as DNA: 39 bases, with reading frame beginning at the first base. The junction carries 10 bases between V and J, which are trimmed by 5 bases and 0 bases respectively. The sequencing used unsorted PBMCs, collected 1.1 years before starting antiretroviral therapy. The sequence was obtained from a woman under 40 with HIV. The V gene is TRBV30 and the J gene is TRBJ1-1, with the D gene not confidently named. The DNA reads TGTGCCTGGGACATTGGGGTGAACACTGAAGCTTTCTTT. This encodes CAWDIGVNTEAFF.